The clone carrying this T cell receptor (beta chain) showed up just a few times. Antigen specificity is unknown. The data stem from a study of T cell responses to AZD1222 COVID-19 vaccine. Study-wide findings and caveats: Sampled repertoires all dated from after the peak T cell response.

This CDR3 spans 13 amino acids. The germline CDR1 and CDR2 sequences are MNHEY and SMNVEV (reference sequence). Deletions cut 2 bases from V and 4 bases from J, with 8 bases between. Sequencing was performed with immunoSEQ multiplex PCR; in TCRdb, only in-frame clones are kept and a portion is missing. The data show roughly 130,000 clones, about 91% seen once. The chain carries TRBV27 and TRBJ1-1; D not resolved. This sequence was found in an adult in good health. The source was peripheral blood, collected on day 0 of AZD1222 vaccination. Here the CDR3 reads CASSLTWGTEAFF. In DNA, the CDR3 is TGTGCCAGCAGTTTAACGTGGGGCACTGAAGCTTTCTTT.